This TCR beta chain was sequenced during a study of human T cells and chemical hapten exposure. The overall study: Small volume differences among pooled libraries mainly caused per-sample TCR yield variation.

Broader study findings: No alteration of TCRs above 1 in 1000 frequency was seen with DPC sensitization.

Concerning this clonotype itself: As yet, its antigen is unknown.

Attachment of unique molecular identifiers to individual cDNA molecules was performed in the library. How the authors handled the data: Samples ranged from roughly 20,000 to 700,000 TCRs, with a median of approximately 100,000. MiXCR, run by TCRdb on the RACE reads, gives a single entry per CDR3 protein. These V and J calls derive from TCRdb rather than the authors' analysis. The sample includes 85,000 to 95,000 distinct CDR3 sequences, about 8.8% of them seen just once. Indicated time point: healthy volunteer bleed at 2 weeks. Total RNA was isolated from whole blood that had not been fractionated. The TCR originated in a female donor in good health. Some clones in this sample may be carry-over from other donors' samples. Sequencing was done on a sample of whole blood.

CDR3 residues: CASSYSRLVGNSNQPQHF. In DNA form, the CDR3 reads TGTGCCAGCAGTTACTCGAGGTTGGTAGGAAATAGCAATCAGCCCCAGCATTTT. The rearrangement links TRBV6-2 or TRBV6-3 to TRBJ1-5; D is undetermined. The germline V gene encodes CDR1 MNHEY and CDR2 SVGEGT. This CDR3 region has 18 residues. With 0 bases removed from V and 0 bases from J, the gap between germline ends came to 15 bases.